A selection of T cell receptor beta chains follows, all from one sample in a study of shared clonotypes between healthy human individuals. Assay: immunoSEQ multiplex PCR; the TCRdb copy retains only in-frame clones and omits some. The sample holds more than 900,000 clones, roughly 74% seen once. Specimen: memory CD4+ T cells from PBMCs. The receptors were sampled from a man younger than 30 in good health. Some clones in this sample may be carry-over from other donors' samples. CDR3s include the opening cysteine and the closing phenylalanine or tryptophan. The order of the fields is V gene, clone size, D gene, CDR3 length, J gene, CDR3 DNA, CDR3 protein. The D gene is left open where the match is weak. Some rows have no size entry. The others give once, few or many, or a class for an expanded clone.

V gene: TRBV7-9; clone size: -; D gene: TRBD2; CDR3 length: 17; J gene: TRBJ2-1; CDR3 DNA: TGTGCCAGCAGCCCCGACCCTACTAGCGGGAGGGTTAATGAGCAGTTCTTC; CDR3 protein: CASSPDPTSGRVNEQFF
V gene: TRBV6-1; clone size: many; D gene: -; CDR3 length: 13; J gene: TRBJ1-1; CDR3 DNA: TGTGCCAGCAGCCTTGACAGGAACACTGAAGCTTTCTTT; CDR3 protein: CASSLDRNTEAFF
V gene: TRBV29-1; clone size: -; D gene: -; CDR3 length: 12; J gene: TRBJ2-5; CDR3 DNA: TGCAGCGCCGCAACCGCTAAAGAGACCCAGTACTTC; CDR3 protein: CSAATAKETQYF
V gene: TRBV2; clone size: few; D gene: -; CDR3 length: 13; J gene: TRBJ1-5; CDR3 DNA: TGTGCCAGCAGTGGGAACGGGGATCAGCCCCAGCATTTT; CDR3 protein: CASSGNGDQPQHF
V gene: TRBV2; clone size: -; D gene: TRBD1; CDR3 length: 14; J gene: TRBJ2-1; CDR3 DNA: TGTGCCAGCAGTTCACAGGGGGCAGGCAATGAGCAGTTCTTC; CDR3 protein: CASSSQGAGNEQFF
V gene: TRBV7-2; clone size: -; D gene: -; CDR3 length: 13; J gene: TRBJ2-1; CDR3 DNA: TGTGCCAGCAGCTTTGACAGGTCCAATGAGCAGTTCTTC; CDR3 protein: CASSFDRSNEQFF
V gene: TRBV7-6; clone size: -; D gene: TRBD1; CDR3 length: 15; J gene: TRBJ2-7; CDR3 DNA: TGTGCCAGCAGCATGGGACAGGGTACCCCCTACGAGCAGTACTTC; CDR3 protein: CASSMGQGTPYEQYF
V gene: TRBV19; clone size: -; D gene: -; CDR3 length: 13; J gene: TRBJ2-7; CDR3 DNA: TGTGCCAGTAGTATAACAGGGACCTACGAGCAGTACTTC; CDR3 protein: CASSITGTYEQYF
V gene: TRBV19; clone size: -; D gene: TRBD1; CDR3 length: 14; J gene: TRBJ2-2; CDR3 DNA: TGTGCCAGTAGGCTAGACAGGGCCACCGGGGAGCTGTTTTTT; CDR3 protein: CASRLDRATGELFF
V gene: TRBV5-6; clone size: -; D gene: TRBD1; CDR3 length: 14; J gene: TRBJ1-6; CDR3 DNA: TGTGCCAGCAGCCTGAGACAGGGGGATTCACCCCTCCACTTT; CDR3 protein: CASSLRQGDSPLHF
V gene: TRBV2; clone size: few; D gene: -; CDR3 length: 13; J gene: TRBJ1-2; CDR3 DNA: TGTGCCAGCAGCTCTCAGACTAACTATGGCTACACCTTC; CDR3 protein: CASSSQTNYGYTF
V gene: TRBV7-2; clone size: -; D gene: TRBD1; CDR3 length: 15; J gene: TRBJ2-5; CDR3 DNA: TGTGCCAGCAGCTTAGCGGGACAGGGGGTAGAGACCCAGTACTTC; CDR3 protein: CASSLAGQGVETQYF
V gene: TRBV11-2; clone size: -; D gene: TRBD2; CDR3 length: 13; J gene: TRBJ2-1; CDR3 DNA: TGTGCCAGTCGACTAGCGGTTTACAATGAGCAGTTCTTC; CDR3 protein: CASRLAVYNEQFF
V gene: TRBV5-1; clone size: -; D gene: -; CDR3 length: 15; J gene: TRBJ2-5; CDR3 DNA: TGCGCCAGCAGTCCGCGCTTGGAGGGGCGCGAGACCCAGTACTTC; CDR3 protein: CASSPRLEGRETQYF
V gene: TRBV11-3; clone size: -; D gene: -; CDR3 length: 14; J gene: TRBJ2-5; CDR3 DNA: TGTGCCAGCAGCTTAGGTAACAGGGAAGAGACCCAGTACTTC; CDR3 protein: CASSLGNREETQYF
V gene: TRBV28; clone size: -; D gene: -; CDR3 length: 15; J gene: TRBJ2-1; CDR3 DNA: TGTGCCAGCAGTACCGGGACCCAGACCTACAATGAGCAGTTCTTC; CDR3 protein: CASSTGTQTYNEQFF
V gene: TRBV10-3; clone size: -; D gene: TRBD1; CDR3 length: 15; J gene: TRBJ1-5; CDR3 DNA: TGTGCCATCGGACGGACAGGAGATAGCAATCAGCCCCAGCATTTT; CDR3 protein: CAIGRTGDSNQPQHF
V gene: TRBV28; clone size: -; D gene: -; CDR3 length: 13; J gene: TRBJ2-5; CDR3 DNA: TGTGCCAGCAGTTCTAGGGTTCGGGAGACCCAGTACTTC; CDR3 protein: CASSSRVRETQYF
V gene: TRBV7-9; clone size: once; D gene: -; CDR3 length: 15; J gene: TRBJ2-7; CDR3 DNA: TGTGCCAGCAGCTTAGGCGTGGGACGGTCGGACGAGCAGTACTTC; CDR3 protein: CASSLGVGRSDEQYF
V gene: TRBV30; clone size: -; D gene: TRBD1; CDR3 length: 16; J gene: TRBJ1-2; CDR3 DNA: TGTGCCTGGAGTGTTAAGGGGGCCCGAGGGGGCGGTGGGTACACCTTC; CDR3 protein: CAWSVKGARGGGGYTF
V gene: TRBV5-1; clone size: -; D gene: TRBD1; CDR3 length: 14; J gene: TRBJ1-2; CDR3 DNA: TGCGCCAGCAGACCAATCCCAGGGACAGATGGCTACACCTTC; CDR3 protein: CASRPIPGTDGYTF
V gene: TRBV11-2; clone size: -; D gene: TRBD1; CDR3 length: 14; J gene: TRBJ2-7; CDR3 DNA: TGTGCCAGCACCCCCACCGGACAGGGCGGCGAGCAGTACTTC; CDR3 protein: CASTPTGQGGEQYF
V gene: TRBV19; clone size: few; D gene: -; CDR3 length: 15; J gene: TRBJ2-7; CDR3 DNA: TGTGCCAGTAGTCGGCTAGCGCAGAGCTCCTACGAGCAGTACTTC; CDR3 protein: CASSRLAQSSYEQYF
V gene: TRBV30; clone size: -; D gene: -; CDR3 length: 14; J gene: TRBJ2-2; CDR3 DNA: TGTGCCTGCTTGTACAGCCAGAACACCGGGGAGCTGTTTTTT; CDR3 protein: CACLYSQNTGELFF
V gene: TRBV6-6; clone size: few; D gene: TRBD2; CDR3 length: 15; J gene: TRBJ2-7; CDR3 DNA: TGTGCCAGCAGTTACGGGACTAGCTCCTCCTACGAGCAGTACTTC; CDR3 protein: CASSYGTSSSYEQYF
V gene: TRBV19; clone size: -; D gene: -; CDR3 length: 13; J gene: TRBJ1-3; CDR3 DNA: TGTGCCAGTAGTGGTAGCGCTGGAAACACCATATATTTT; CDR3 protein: CASSGSAGNTIYF
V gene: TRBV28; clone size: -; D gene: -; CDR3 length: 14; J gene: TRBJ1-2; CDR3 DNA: TGTGCCAGCAGTTTAATGTTGAGGGTCTATGGCTACACCTTC; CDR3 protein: CASSLMLRVYGYTF
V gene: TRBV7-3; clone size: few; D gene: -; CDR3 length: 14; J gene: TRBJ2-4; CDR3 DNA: TGTGCCAGCAGCCCCAACCCCTTGGGGTCCATTCAGTACTTC; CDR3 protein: CASSPNPLGSIQYF
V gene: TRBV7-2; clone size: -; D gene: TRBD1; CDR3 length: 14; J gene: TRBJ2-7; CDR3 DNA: TGTGCCAGCAGCATTAGACAGGGGGCCTACGAGCAGTACTTC; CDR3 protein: CASSIRQGAYEQYF
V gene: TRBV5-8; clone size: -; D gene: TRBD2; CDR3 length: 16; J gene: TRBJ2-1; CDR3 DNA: TGTGCCAGCAGCTTGGGGACTAGCGGGAGTACTAGTGAGCAGTTCTTC; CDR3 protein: CASSLGTSGSTSEQFF
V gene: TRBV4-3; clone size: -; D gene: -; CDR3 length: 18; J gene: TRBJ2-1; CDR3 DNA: TGCGCCAGCAGCCAAGCATCAGGCCCGCTTAGCTCCTACAATGAGCAGTTCTTC; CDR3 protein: CASSQASGPLSSYNEQFF
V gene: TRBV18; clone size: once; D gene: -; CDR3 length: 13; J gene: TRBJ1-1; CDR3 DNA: TGTGCCAGCTCACCACTCTCAGACTCTGAAGCTTTCTTT; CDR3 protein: CASSPLSDSEAFF
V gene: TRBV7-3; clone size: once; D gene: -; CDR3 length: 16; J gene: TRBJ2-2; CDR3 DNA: TGTGCCAGCAGCTCTACCGCCCGGGAGAACACCGGGGAGCTGTTTTTT; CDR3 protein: CASSSTARENTGELFF
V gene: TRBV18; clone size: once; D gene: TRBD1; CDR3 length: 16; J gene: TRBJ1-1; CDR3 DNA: TGTGCCAGCTCACCAAACGGACAGGGCATGAACACTGAAGCTTTCTTT; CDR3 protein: CASSPNGQGMNTEAFF
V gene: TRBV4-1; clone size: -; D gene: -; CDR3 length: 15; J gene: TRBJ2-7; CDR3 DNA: TGCGCCAGCAGCCAAGATCCCAGGGCCAACTACGAGCAGTACTTC; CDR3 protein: CASSQDPRANYEQYF
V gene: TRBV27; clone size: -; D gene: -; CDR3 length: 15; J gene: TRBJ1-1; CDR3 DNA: TGTGCCAGCAGTCCGGCAGGGAGGGGGGGTACTGAAGCTTTCTTT; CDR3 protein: CASSPAGRGGTEAFF
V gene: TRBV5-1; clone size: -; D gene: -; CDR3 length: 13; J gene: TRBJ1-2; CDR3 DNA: TGCGCCAGCAGCTTTGACGGTAACTATGGCTACACCTTC; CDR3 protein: CASSFDGNYGYTF
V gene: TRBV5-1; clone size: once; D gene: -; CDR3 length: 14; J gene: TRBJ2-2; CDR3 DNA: TGCGCCAGCAGCTTGTCCTGGAACACCGGGGAGCTGTTTTTT; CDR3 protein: CASSLSWNTGELFF
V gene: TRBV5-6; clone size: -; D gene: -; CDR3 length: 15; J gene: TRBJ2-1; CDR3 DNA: TGCGCCAGCAGTCGTGACGGGAGCTCCTACAATGAGCAGTTCTTC; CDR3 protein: CASSRDGSSYNEQFF